The present T cell receptor (beta chain) was sequenced within a study of CXCR3-negative and CXCR3-positive naive CD8 T cells. Germline V gene sequence: CDR1 SNHLY, CDR2 FYNNEI. The CDR3 runs to 12 residues. Study conclusions and caveats: Naive cells that were CXCR3-positive had more hydrophobic TRB CDR3s (compared with CXCR3-negative naive cells).

Libraries were UMI-labeled 5' RACE TRB cDNA. TCRdb re-analyzed the 5' RACE reads; it lists each CDR3 protein once, without DNA. The sample totals some 150,000 distinct CDR3 sequences. Points on this clonotype: Antigen: not known.

The rearrangement uses TRBV2 and TRBJ2-7; TCRdb outputs TRBD1, but without DNA this stays unchecked. Sequencing used naive CXCR3+ CD8+ T cells from blood. The sample's subset: CD45RO-CCR7+CD27+CD95- naive CD8+ T cells expressing CXCR3 (TNR3+). The sequence derives from a human donor in good health. Some clones in this sample may be carry-over from other donors' samples. This CDR3 reads CAFQRGPHEQYF.